The source of this TCR beta chain is a study of cytomegalovirus exposure and HLA in healthy donors. About the research overall: Sequencing of some 200 million T cells in an earlier analysis found 100 million to 140 million unique TCR beta sequences.

Primers for the PCR totalled 60 Vbeta and 13 Jbeta. Clones were read by immunoSEQ multiplex PCR, and TCRdb kept only the in-frame ones, dropping some. This sample has around 78,000 clones, with roughly 72% found just once. Study observations and caveats: The productive fraction for most TCR beta V segments was about 87% or about 30% in an earlier analysis. Some V segments, TRBV6-2 and TRBV6-3 among them, were indistinguishable and were therefore excluded.

The V gene lost 5 bases and the J gene lost 6 bases, with 15 bases spanning the gap. The CDR3 runs 14 residues. Germline V gene lookup returns CDR1 MGHRA and CDR2 YSYEKL. For this clone: The target antigen is unknown.

The sequence was collected from a woman between 40 and 50 years old in good health and CMV-seropositive. This sequence joins TRBV4-1 and TRBJ2-3, with D unclear. The sequencing input was PBMCs. The CDR3 protein is CASSVRVGRDTQYF. As DNA, the CDR3 is TGCGCCAGCAGCGTCCGGGTGGGTAGGGATACGCAGTATTTT.